This T cell receptor (beta chain) comes out of a study of cytomegalovirus exposure and HLA in healthy donors. Study observations and caveats: TCR beta sequences reportedly predicted most subjects' HLA-A and HLA-B alleles accurately.

Per germline, CDR1 KGHSH and CDR2 LQKENI. This CDR3 has 12 residues. The ends were cut back, 2 bases at V and 7 bases at J, with 8 bases in the middle. Comments on this clone: Its antigen is undetermined.

Researchers ran the PCR with 60 Vbeta and 13 Jbeta primers. The repertoire was sequenced with immunoSEQ multiplex PCR; TCRdb's copy has only in-frame clones and lacks some. The table includes fewer than 80,000 clones, approximately 75% detected once. The specimen was PBMCs. This clonotype was sampled from a woman aged 25 to 39 in good health and CMV-seronegative. The V gene is TRBV18, the J gene TRBJ1-1; no clear D. CDR3 protein: CASSPATCEAFF. DNA for the CDR3: TGTGCCAGCTCACCAGCGACATGTGAAGCTTTCTTT. The complete variable domain, with remaining parts taken from reference TRBV18 and TRBJ1-1, reads NAGVMQNPRHLVRRRGQEARLRCSPMKGHSHVYWYRQLPEEGLKFMVYLQKENIIDESGMPKERFSAEFPKEGPSILRIQQVVRGDSAAYFCASSPATCEAFFGQGTRLTVV.